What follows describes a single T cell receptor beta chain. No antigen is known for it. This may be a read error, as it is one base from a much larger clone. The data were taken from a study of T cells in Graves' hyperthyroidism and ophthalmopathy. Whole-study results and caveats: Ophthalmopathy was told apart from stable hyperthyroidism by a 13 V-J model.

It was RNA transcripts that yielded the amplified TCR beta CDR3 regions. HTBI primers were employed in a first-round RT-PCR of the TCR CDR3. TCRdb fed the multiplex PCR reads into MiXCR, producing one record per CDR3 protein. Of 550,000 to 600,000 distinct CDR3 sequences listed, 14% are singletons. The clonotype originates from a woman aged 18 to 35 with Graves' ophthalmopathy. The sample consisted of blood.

CDR3 in DNA: TGTGCCGGCAGTTTCGACCAGACAGAAAACTATGGCTACACCTTC. Its translation: CAGSFDQTENYGYTF. This rearrangement joins TRBV27 to TRBJ1-2; TRBD1 might be the D (5 bases). The CDR3 consists of 15 residues. Germline-derived CDR1 and CDR2 are MNHEY and SMNVEV (reference sequence).